Below, one T cell receptor (beta chain) is given with its context. This record comes from a study of identical twins. With template switching, a universal primer site was added, and the cDNA carried unique molecular identifiers. TCRdb reprocessed the 5' RACE reads with MiXCR, giving one entry per CDR3 protein. Of more than 250,000 distinct CDR3 sequences detected, about 8% appear once; the ten largest clones hold 2% to 2.5%. Losses at the gene ends were 7 bases for V and 2 bases for J; bases not matched to a gene: 8. Germline CDR1 reads MNHEY; CDR2 reads SVGEGT. The CDR3 extends over 15 amino acids. The same data also contributed to another study, on yellow fever vaccine responses in identical twins.

The sequence came from a woman aged 18-30 years in good health. This sequence joins TRBV6-2 or TRBV6-3 and TRBJ2-3, with 8 bases identical to TRBD2. Sample: memory (CD45RO+) T cells sorted from blood. The CDR3 here is CASTNWRGDTDTQYF. The CDR3 DNA follows: TGTGCCAGCACCAATTGGCGGGGGGACACAGATACGCAGTATTTT.